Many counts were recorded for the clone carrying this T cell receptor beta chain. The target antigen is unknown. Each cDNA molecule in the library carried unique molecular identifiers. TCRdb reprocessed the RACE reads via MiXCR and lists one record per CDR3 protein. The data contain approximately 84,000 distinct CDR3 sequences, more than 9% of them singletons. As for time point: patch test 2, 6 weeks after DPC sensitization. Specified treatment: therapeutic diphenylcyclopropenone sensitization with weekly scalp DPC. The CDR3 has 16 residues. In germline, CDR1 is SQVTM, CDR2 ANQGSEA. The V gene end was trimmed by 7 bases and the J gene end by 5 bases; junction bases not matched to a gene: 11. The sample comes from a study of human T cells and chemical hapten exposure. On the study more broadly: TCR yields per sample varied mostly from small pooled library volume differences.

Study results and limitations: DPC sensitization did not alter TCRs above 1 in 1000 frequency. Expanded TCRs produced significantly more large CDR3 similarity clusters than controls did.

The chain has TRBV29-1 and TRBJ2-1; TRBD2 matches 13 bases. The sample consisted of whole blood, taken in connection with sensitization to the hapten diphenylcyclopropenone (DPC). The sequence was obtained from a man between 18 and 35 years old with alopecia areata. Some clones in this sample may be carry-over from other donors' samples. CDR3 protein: CSAVTSGGQTNNEQFF. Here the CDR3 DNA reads TGCAGCGCCGTGACTAGCGGGGGGCAAACGAACAATGAGCAGTTCTTC.